Below are 2 T cell receptor beta chains sequenced from a single sample in a study of OX40 agonist ivuxolimab in advanced cancers. Libraries were constructed by the immunoSEQ multiplex PCR assay. The table comes from immuneACCESS by way of TCRdb, which keeps in-frame sequences with V and J called. Part of the clones is missing from these tables; in studies checked, under half for an unresolved V gene and the rest for unknown reasons. The sample records around 66,000 clones, 75% to 90% of which are singletons. In total, the top ten clones hold about 10% of the sample. Sequenced here: CD4+ or CD8+ T cells sorted from blood, sampled in a trial of the OX40 agonist ivuxolimab. The receptors come from an adult with an advanced solid tumor such as melanoma, head and neck, liver or kidney cancer.

V is TRBV28 and J is TRBJ1-2; 7 nucleotides agree with TRBD1. V lost 3 bases to trimming and J lost 3 bases; unmatched junction nucleotides: 7. Germline CDR1 and CDR2: MDHEN and SYDVKM. This CDR3 contains 15 residues. The CDR3 loop reads CASSFFETGHYGYTF. CDR3 nucleotides: TGTGCCAGCAGTTTTTTCGAGACAGGGCACTATGGCTACACCTTC.

The J gene is TRBJ1-2, the V gene TRBV7-9; 7 nucleotides match TRBD1. The CDR3 is 13 residues long. After removal of 10 bases from V and 3 bases from J, the junction contained 8 bases not matched to a gene. Germline CDR1 is SEHNR and CDR2 is FQNEAQ (reference sequence). The CDR3 sequence: CATATGTDYGYTF. CDR3 sequence (DNA): TGTGCCACCGCGACAGGGACTGACTATGGCTACACCTTC.